This record covers a single T cell receptor (beta chain). This entry is derived from a study of shared clonotypes between healthy human individuals. Profiling relied on immunoSEQ multiplex PCR, and the TCRdb table lists in-frame clones only, not all of them. The table lists about 820,000 clones, around 92% of them singletons. CD45RO-negative CD8 cells positively selected for CCR7 made up the naive population, which excluded terminally differentiated effector memory CD45RA+ cells. Material for sequencing was naive CD8+ T cells sorted from blood. The sequence came from a man aged 25-45 years in good health.

For the CDR3, the DNA is TGCAGCGTTGGGGAGGAGTGGGGCACCGGGGAGCTGTTTTTT. Translation: CSVGEEWGTGELFF. The chain links TRBV29-1 to TRBJ2-2; weak D call: TRBD2 (6 bases). V shed 4 bases and J shed 4 bases, with 13 bases lying between them. This CDR3 has 14 residues. Per the germline V gene, CDR1 is SQVTM and CDR2 is ANQGSEA.